This T cell receptor (beta chain) was captured in a study of technical replicates of blood from several donors. This table comes from immunoSEQ multiplex PCR, and its TCRdb copy is limited to in-frame clones, with some not included. The sample has fewer than 90,000 clones; 93% are singletons. There are 19 residues in the CDR3. Looked up from germline, CDR1 is SEHNR and CDR2 is FQNEAQ (reference sequence). Trimming at V came to 5 bases and at J to 2 bases, leaving 15 bases not matched to a gene. The TCR comes from a human donor in good health. The chain links TRBV7-9 to TRBJ2-5, with 12 nucleotides matching TRBD2. Sequenced material: T cells isolated from PBMCs. The CDR3 spells CASSPPLAGGPGAQETQYF. CDR3 bases: TGTGCCAGCAGCCCCCCTCTAGCGGGAGGGCCCGGAGCGCAAGAGACCCAGTACTTC.